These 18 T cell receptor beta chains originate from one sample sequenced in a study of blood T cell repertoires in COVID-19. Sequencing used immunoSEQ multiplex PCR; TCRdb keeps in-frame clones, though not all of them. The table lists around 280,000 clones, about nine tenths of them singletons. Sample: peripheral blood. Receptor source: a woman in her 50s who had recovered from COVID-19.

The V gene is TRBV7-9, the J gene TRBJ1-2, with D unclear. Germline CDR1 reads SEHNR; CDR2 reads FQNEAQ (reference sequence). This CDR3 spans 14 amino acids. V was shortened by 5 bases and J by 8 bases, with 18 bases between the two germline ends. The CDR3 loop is CASSRQSMGGGYTF. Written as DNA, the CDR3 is TGTGCCAGCAGCCGTCAATCCATGGGAGGGGGCTACACCTTC.

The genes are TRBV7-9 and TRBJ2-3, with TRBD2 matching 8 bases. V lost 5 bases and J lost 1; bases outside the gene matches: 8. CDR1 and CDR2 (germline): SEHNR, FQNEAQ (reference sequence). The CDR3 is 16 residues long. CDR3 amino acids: CASSPGLEFGTDTQYF. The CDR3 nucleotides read TGTGCCAGCAGCCCGGGACTAGAGTTTGGCACAGATACGCAGTATTTT.

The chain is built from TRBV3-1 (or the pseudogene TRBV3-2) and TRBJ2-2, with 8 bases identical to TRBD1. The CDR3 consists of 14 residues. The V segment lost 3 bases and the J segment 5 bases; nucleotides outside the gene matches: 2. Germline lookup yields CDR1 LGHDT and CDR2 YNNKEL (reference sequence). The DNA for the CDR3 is TGTGCCAGCAGCCACTACAGGGGGACCGGGGAGCTGTTTTTT. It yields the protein CASSHYRGTGELFF.

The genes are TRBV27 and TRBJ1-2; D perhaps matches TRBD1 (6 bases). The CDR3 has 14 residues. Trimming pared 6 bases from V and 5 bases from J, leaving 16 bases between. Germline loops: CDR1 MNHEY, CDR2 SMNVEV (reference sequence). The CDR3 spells CASSHRRGGYGYTF. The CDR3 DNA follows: TGTGCCAGCAGCCACCGGAGGGGGGGATATGGCTACACCTTC.

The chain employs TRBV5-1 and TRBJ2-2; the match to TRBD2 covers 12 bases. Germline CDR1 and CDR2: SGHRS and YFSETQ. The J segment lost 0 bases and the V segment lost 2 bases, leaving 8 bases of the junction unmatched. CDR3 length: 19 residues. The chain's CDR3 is CASSLPGTSGLANTGELFF. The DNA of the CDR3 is TGCGCCAGCAGCTTACCCGGGACTAGCGGGCTCGCGAACACCGGGGAGCTGTTTTTT.

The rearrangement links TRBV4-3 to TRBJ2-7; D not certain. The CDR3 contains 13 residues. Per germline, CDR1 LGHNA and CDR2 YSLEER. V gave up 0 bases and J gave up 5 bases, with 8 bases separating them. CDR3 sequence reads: CASSQDLEDEQYF. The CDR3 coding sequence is TGCGCCAGCAGCCAAGATCTTGAGGACGAGCAGTACTTC.

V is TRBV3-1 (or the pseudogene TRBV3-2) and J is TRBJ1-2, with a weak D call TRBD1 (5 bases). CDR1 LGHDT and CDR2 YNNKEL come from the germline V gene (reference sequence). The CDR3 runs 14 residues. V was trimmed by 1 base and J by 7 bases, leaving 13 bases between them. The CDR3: CASSQVYRRGGYTF. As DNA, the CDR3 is TGTGCCAGCAGCCAAGTATACAGGCGGGGTGGCTACACCTTC.

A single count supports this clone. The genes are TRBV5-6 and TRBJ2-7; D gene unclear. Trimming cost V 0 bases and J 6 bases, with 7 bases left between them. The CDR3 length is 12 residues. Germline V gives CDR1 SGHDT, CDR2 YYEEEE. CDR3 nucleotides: TGTGCCAGCAGCTTGGGAACGGGCGAGCAGTACTTC. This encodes CASSLGTGEQYF.

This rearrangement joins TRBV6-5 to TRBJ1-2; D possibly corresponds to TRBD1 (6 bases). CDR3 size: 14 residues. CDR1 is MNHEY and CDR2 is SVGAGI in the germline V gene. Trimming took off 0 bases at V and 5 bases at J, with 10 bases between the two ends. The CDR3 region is CASSYSGHPYGYTF. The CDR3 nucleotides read TGTGCCAGCAGTTACTCGGGACACCCATATGGCTACACCTTC.

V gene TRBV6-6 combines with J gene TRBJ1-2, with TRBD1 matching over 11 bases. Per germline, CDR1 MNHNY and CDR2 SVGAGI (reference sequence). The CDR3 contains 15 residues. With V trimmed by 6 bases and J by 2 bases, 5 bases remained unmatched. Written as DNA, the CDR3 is TGTGCCAGCAGCGACGGGACAGGGGGGAACTATGGCTACACCTTC. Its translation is CASSDGTGGNYGYTF.

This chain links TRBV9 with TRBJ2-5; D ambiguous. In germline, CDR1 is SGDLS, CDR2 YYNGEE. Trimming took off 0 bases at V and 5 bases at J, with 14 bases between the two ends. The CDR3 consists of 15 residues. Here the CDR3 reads CASSVEGTPRETQYF. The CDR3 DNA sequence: TGTGCCAGCAGCGTAGAAGGAACCCCGAGGGAGACCCAGTACTTC.

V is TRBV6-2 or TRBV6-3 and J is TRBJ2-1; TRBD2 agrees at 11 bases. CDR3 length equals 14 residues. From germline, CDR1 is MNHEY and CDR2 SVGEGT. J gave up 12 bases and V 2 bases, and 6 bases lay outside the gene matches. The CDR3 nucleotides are TGTGCCAGCAGTTACCCGGTAGCGGGAGGGCGGCAGTTCTTC. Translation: CASSYPVAGGRQFF.

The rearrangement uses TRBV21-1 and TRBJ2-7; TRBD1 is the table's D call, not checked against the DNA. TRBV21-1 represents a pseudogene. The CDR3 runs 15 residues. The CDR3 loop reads CASTWTETNSYEQYF. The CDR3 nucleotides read TGTGCCAGCACCTGGACAGAGACCAACTCCTACGAGCAGTACTTC.

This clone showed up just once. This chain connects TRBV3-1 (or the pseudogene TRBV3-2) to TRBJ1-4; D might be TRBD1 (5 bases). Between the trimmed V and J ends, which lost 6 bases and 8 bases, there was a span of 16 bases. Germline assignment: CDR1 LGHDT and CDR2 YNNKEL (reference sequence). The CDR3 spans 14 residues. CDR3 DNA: TGTGCCAGCAGACGGGGGGTGGCAACGGAAAAACTGTTTTTT. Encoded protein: CASRRGVATEKLFF.

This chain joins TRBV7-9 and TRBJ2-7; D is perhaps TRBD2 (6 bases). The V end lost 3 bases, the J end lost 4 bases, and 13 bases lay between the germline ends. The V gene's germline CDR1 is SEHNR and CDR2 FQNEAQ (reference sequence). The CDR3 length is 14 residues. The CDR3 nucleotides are TGTGCCAGCAGCTTGGCGGGACCGCTTTACGAGCAGTACTTC. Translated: CASSLAGPLYEQYF.

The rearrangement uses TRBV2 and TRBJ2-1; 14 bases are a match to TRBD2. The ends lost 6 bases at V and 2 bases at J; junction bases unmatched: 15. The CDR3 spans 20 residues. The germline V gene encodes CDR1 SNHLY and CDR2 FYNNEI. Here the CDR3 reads CASRTRLAGGPGFPYNEQFF. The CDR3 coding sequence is TGTGCCAGCAGAACCCGACTAGCGGGGGGGCCGGGGTTTCCCTACAATGAGCAGTTCTTC.

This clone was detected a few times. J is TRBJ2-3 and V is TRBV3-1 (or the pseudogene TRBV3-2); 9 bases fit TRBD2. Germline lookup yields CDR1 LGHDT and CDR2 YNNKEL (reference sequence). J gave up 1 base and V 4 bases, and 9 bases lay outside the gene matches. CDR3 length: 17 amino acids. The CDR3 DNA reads TGTGCCAGCAGCCTAGAGGGCAGACTAGCGGGCACAGATACGCAGTATTTT. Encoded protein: CASSLEGRLAGTDTQYF.

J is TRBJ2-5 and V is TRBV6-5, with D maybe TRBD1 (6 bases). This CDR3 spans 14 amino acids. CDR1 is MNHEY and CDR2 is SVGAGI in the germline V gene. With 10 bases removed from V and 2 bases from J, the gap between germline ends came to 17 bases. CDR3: CATRLGQIQETQYF. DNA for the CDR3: TGTGCCACCAGACTCGGACAGATACAAGAGACCCAGTACTTC.